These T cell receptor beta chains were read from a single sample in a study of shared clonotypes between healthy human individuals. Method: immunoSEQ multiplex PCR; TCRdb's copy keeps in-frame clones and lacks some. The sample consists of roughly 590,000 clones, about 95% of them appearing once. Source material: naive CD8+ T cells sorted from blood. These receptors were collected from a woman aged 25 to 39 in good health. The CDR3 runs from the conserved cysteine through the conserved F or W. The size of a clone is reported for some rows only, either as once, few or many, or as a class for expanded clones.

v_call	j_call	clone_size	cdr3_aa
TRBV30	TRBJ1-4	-	CAWTWSATNEKLFF
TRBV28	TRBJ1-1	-	CASSFGGSVTEAFF
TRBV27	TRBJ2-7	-	CASSFLGDGYEQYF
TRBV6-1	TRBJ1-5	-	CASSEVRSQPQHF
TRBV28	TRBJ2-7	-	CASSFSGGAYEQYF
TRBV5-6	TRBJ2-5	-	CASSSGIGARETQYF
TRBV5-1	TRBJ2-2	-	CASSFFGQGLNGELFF
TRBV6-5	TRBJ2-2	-	CASTQPNTGELFF
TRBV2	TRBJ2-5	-	CASRGLAGPEAQYF
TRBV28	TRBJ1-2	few	CGVFHYGYTF
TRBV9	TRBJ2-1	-	CASSPDGRERRNEQFF
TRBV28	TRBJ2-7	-	CASALLKGSSTNYEQYF
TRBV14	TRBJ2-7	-	CASSQFTGWYEQYF
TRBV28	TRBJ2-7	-	CASSSPREESSYEQYF
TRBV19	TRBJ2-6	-	CASSILGGAGANVLTF
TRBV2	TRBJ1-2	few	CANQLGQSNYGYTF
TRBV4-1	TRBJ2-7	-	CASSHGQGAYEQYF
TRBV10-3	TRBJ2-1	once	CAISESYSTRAGFDYNEQFF
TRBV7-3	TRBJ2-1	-	CASSPRDRGSNEQFF
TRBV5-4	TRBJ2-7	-	CASSSPGTRNAAYEQYF
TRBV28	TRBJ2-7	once	CASSEAATGPYEQYF
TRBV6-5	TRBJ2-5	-	CASSYGLGVGTQYF
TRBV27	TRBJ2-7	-	CASSNTGPYEQYF
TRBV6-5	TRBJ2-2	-	CASSYDSWGTGELFF
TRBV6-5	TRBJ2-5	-	CASSYAPQETQYF
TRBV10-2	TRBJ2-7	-	CASNDDSYEQYF
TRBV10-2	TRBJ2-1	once	CASSGTGVAYNEQFF
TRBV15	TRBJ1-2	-	CATSTGGGYTF
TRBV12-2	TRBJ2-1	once	CASRLGLNLESLRYRSSYNEQFF
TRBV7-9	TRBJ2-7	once	CASSLPGQSYEQYF
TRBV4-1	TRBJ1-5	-	CASSQGVNQPQHF
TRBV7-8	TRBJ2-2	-	CASSLALAGVGGELFF
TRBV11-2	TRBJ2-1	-	CASRPGTSGIYEQFF
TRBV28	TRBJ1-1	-	CASTPTPLNTEAFF
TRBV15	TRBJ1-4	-	CATSRVQGEGEKLFF
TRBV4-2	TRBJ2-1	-	CASSQRQSYNEQFF
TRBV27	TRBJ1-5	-	CASSLTPSRNQPQHF
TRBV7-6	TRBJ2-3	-	CASSLVRGRTDTQYF
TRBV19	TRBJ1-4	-	CASSTRDAATNEKLFF
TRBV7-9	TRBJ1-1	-	CASSPGQNYEAFF
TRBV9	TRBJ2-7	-	CASSAGTGGYEQYF
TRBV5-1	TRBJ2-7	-	CASSARGVGALEQYF
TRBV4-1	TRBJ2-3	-	CASSQVFGGRADTQYF
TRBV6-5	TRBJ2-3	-	CASSYNLDTQYF
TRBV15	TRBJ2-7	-	CATSRTPGHNYEQYF
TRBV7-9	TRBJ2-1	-	CASSSLAGGPSYEQFF
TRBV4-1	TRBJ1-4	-	CASRQGNEKLFF
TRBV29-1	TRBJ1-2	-	CSVTTPGQVYGYTF
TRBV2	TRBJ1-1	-	CARTGIEAFF
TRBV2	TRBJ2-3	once	CATQTDTQYF
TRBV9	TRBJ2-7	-	CASSAAGTSDYEQYF